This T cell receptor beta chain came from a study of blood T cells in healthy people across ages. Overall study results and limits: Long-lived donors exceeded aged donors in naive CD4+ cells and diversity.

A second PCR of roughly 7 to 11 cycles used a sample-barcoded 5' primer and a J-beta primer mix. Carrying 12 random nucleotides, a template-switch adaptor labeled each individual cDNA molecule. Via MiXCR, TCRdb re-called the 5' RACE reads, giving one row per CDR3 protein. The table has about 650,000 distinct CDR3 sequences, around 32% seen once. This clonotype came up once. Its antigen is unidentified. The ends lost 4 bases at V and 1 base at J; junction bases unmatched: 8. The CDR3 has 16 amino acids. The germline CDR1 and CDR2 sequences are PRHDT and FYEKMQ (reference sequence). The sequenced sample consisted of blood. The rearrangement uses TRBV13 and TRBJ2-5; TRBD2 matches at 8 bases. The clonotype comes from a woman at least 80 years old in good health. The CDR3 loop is CASSYVNSGAQETQYF. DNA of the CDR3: TGTGCCAGCAGCTACGTCAATAGCGGGGCCCAAGAGACCCAGTACTTC.